This T cell receptor (beta chain) comes out of a study of T cell responses to AZD1222 COVID-19 vaccine. General study results and limits: Researchers report vaccine-associated CD4 TCRs spanning spike, with dominance at 160-218 and 743-854. Repertoire collection took place solely once the T cell response had peaked.

Notes on this clone: As yet, its antigen is unknown.

The assay was immunoSEQ multiplex PCR, and TCRdb's table has in-frame clones only and misses some. The sample gives 85,000 to 130,000 clones, around nine tenths of which show up once; over 3% is in the top ten. Trimming shortened V by 6 bases and J by 7 bases, and 18 bases separated the two germline ends. CDR1 SGHVS and CDR2 FQNEAQ come from the germline V gene. CDR3 length: 14 amino acids. The J gene is TRBJ2-5, the V gene TRBV7-8, with D uncertain. The specimen comprised peripheral blood, sampled 28 days after the second dose of the MenACWY control vaccine. The sequence was obtained from an adult who received the MenACWY meningococcal vaccine as a control. In DNA form, the CDR3 reads TGTGCCAGCAGGTCTAGTGGCCCTGGAGCGACCCAGTACTTC. Its translation is CASRSSGPGATQYF. Filled out from reference TRBV7-8 and TRBJ2-5, the complete variable domain reads GAGVSQSPRYKVAKRGQDVALRCDPISGHVSLFWYQQALGQGPEFLTYFQNEAQLDKSGLPSDRFFAERPEGSVSTLKIQRTQQEDSAVYLCASRSSGPGATQYFGPGTRLLVL.